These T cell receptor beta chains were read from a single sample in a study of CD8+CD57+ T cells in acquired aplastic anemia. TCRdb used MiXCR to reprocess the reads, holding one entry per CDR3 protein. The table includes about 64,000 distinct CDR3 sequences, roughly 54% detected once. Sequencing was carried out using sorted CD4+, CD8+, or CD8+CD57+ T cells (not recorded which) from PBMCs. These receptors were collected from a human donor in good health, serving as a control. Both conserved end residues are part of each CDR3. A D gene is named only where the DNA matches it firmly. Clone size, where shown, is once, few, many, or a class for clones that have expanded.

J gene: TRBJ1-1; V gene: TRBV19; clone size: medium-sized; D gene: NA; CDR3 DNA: TGTGCCAGTAGTGGGCTTCGCCAAGTAAACACTGAAGCTTTCTTT; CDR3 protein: CASSGLRQVNTEAFF
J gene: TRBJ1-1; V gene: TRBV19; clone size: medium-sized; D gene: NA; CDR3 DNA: TGTGCCAGTAGTCCCCCCCCAGGGGCGAACACTGAAGCTTTCTTT; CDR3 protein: CASSPPPGANTEAFF
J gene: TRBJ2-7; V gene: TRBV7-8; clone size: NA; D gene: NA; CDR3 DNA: TGTGCCAGCGCCTTTGCTACGGTTAGCGAGCAGTACTTC; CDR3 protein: CASAFATVSEQYF
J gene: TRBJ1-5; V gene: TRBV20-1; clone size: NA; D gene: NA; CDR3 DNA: TGCAGTGCTAGTAGGCAGGGAGGGATTCAGCCCCAGCATTTT; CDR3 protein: CSASRQGGIQPQHF
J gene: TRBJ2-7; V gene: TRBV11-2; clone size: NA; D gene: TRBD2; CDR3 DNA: TGTGCCAGCAGCCTCGGGACTAGCGGGAGGGCCGGCGAGCAGTACTTC; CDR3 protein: CASSLGTSGRAGEQYF
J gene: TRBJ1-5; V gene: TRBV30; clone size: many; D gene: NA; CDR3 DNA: TGTGCCTGGAGCGGGACACGCAATCAGCCCCAGCATTTT; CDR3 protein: CAWSGTRNQPQHF
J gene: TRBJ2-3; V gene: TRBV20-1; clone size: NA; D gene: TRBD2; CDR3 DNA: TGCAGTGCCACTAGCGCTCCCACAGATACGCAGTATTTT; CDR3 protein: CSATSAPTDTQYF
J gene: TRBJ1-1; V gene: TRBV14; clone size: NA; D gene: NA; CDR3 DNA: TGTGCCAGCAGCCAGCGCTGGGAGGGAGCTTTCTTT; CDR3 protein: CASSQRWEGAFF
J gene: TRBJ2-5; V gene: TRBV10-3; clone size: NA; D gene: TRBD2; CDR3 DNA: TGTGCCATCAGGGCTAGCGGGGTGGAAGAGACCCAGTACTTC; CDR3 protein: CAIRASGVEETQYF
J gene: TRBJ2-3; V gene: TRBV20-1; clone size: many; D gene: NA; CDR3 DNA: TGCAGTGCTAGTTTGGCAGATACGCAGTATTTT; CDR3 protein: CSASLADTQYF
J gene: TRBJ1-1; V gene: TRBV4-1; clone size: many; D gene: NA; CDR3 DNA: TGCGCCAGCAGCCAAGATCCTTCAGGGGATCTCACTGAAGCTTTCTTT; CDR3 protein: CASSQDPSGDLTEAFF
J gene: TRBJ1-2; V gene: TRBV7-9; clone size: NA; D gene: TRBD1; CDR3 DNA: TGTGCCAGCATCCCCGGTGGGCAGGGGGCCGATGGCTACACCTTC; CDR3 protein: CASIPGGQGADGYTF
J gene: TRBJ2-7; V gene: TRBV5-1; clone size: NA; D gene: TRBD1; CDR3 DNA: TGCGCCAGCAGCGGGACAGGGGACTACGAGCAGTACTTC; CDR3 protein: CASSGTGDYEQYF
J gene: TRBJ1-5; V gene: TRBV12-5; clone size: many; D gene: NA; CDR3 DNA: TGTGCTAGTGGACCTACAGGGAGTGACAATCAGCCCCAGCATTTT; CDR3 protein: CASGPTGSDNQPQHF
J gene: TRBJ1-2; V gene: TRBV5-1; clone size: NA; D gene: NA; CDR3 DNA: TGCGCCAGCAGCTTGGGACAGAGAGCCTATGGCTACACCTTC; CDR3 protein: CASSLGQRAYGYTF
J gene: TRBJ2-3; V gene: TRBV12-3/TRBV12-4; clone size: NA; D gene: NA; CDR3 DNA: TGTGCCAGCGGTTTGTCCGGAGGAGATACGCAGTACTTT; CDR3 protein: CASGLSGGDTQYF
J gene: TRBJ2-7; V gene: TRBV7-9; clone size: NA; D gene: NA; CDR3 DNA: TGTGCCAGCAGCCCCCCCAGGGGCTCCTACGTGCAGTGCTTC; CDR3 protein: CASSPPRGSYVQCF
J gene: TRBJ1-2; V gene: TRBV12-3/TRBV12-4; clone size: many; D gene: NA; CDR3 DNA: TGTGCCAGCAGTTTGTCAATAGGGGTCATCGGTTATGGCTACACCTTC; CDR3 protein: CASSLSIGVIGYGYTF
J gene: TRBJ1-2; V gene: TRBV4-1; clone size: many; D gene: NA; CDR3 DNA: TGCGCCAGCAGCCGTATAGGGGGGGTGGATGGCTACACCTTC; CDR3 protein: CASSRIGGVDGYTF
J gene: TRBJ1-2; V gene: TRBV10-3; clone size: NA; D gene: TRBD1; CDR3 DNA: TGTGCCATCAGTACATGGACAGGGGTGGGTGGCTACACCTTC; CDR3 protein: CAISTWTGVGGYTF
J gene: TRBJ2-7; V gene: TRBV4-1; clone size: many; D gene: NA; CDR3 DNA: TGCGCCAGCAGCCTAGGGGGTCATGTCCCCTACGAGCAGTACTTC; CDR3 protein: CASSLGGHVPYEQYF
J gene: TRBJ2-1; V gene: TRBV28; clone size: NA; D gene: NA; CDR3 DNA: TGTGCCAGCAGCCCAACCTCAAGGGATGAGCAGTTCTTC; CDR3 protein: CASSPTSRDEQFF
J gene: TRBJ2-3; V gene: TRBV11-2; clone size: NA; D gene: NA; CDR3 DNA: TGTGCCAGCAGCGCGGACGGTGGGCGCACAGATACGCAGTATTTT; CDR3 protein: CASSADGGRTDTQYF
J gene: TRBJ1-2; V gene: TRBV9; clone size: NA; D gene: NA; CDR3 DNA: TGTGCCAGCAGCGTTGTCCAGGGCGGCTATGGCTACACCTTC; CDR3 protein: CASSVVQGGYGYTF
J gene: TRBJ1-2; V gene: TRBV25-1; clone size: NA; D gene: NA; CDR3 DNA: TGTGCCAGCAGTGGGGGTAGGGCTGTTGGTTATGGCTACACCTTC; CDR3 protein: CASSGGRAVGYGYTF
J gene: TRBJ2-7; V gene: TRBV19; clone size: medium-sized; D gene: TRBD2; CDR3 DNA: TGTGCCACAGGGGCGGGAGGGCTAGAAGAGCAGTACTTC; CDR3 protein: CATGAGGLEEQYF
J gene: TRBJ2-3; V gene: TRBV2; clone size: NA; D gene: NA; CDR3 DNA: TGTGCCAGCAGTGCAAGTTTAGATCCAGATACGCAGTATTTT; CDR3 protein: CASSASLDPDTQYF
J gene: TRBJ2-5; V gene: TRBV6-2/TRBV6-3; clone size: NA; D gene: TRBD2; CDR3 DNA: TGTGCCAGCAGTCACCCGACTAGCGGGCAAGAGACCCAGTACTTC; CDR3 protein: CASSHPTSGQETQYF
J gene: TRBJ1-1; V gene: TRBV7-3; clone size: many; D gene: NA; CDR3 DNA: TGTGCCAGCAGCTCGAAGGGGGGGGTTCTCCCCATGAACACTGAAGCTTTCTTT; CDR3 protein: CASSSKGGVLPMNTEAFF